The clone carrying this TCR beta chain was observed a few times. Its antigen is currently unknown. The sample comes from a study of CD8 T cells in ankylosing spondylitis. Preparation of TCR beta libraries was done by quantitative 5'-RACE with molecular barcodes. TCRdb recomputed calls from the 5' RACE reads with MiXCR, one row per CDR3 protein. This table holds a few hundred thousand distinct CDR3 sequences, approximately 20% found once. CDR1 is MDHEN, CDR2 SYDVKM, per germline. V lost 4 bases to trimming and J lost 10 bases, with 2 bases between them. This CDR3 contains 9 residues. General observations from the study: Apparently characteristic of ankylosing spondylitis blood was a TCR beta motif (roughly eight highly homologous variants). Disease-linked clones were CD8+ and relatively rare in peripheral blood. Reports say disease-linked clones showed up significantly more in matched ankylosing spondylitis synovial fluid. Earlier literature documents some of the motif variants in reactive arthritis synovial fluid and blood.

Sequenced material: blood, either unsorted or a sorted T cell fraction (not recorded which). The chain is built from TRBV28 and TRBJ1-5; no reliable D call. This receptor was obtained from a male donor with ankylosing spondylitis. The CDR3 nucleotides read TGTGCCAGCAGTTCCCCCCAGCATTTT. Its translation: CASSSPQHF.